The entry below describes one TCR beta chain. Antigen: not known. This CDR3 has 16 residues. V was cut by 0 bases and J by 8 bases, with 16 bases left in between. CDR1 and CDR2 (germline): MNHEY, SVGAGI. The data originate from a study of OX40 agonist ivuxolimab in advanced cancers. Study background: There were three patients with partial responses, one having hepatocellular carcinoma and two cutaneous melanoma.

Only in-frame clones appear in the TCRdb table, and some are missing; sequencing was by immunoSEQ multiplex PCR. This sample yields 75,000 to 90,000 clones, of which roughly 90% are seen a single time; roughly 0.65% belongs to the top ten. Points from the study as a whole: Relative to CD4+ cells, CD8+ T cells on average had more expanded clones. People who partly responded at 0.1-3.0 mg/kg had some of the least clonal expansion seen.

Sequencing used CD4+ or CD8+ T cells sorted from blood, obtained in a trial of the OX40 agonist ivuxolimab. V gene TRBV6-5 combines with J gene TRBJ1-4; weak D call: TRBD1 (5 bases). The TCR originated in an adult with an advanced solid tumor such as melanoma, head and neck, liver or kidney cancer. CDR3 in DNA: TGTGCCAGCAGTTACTCGGGGCCAGGGTTAGGCGAAAAACTGTTTTTT. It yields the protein CASSYSGPGLGEKLFF.